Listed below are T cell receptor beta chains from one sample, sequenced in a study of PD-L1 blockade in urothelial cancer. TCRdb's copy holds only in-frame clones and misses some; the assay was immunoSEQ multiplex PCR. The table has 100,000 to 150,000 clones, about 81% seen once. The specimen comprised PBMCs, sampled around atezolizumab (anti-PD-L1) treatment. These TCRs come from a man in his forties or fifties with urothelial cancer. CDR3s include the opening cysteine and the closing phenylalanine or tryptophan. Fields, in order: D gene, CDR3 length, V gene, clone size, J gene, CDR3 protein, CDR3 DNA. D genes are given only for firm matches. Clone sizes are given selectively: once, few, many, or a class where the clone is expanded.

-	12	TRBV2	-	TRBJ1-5	CASSPLNQPQHF	TGTGCCAGCAGTCCCCTTAATCAGCCCCAGCATTTT
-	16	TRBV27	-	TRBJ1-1	CASTPRGAPKNTEAFF	TGTGCCAGCACCCCCAGGGGCGCCCCGAAGAACACTGAAGCTTTCTTT
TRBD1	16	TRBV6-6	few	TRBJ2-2	CASSLHGTGRGGELFF	TGTGCCAGCAGTCTCCACGGGACAGGGCGGGGCGGGGAGCTGTTTTTT
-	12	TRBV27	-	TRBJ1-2	CASRGQNYGYTF	TGTGCCAGCAGGGGCCAGAACTATGGCTACACCTTC
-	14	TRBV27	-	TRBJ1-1	CASSPRQGPSEAFF	TGTGCCAGCTCCCCCCGGCAGGGGCCTTCTGAAGCTTTCTTT
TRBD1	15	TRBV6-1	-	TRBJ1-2	CASRTGDRVNYGYTF	TGTGCCAGCAGGACCGGGGACAGGGTTAACTATGGCTACACCTTC
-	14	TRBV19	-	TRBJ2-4	CATGQPGAKNIQYF	TGTGCCACCGGACAGCCCGGGGCCAAAAACATTCAGTACTTC
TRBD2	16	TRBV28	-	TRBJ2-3	CASSLGGGSRTDTQYF	TGTGCCAGCAGTTTAGGAGGCGGGAGTCGCACAGATACGCAGTATTTT
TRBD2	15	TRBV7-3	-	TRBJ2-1	CASSPGLLAGHEQFF	TGTGCCAGCAGCCCAGGCCTTCTAGCGGGACATGAGCAGTTCTTC
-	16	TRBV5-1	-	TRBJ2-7	CASSFDAGRPSYEQYF	TGCGCCAGCAGCTTTGATGCGGGACGTCCCTCCTACGAGCAGTACTTC
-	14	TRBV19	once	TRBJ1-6	CASSRQGSGSPLHF	TGTGCCAGTAGCCGGCAGGGGAGCGGTTCACCCCTCCACTTT
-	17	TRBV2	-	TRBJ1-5	CASSLAGLSSINQPQHF	TGTGCCAGCAGTTTGGCAGGGCTTAGCTCCATCAATCAGCCCCAGCATTTT
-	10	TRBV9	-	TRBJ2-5	CASAGETQYF	TGTGCCAGCGCCGGTGAGACCCAGTACTTC
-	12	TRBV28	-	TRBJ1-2	CASSFTEYGYTF	TGTGCCAGCAGCTTTACAGAATATGGCTACACCTTC
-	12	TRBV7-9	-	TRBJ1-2	CASSRGGYGYTF	TGTGCCAGCAGCAGGGGCGGCTATGGCTACACCTTC
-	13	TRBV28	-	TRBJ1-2	CASSYGSNYGYTF	TGTGCCAGCAGTTATGGCAGTAACTATGGCTACACCTTC
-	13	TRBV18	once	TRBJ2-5	CASSPGLQETQYF	TGTGCCAGCTCCCCGGGACTCCAAGAGACCCAGTACTTC